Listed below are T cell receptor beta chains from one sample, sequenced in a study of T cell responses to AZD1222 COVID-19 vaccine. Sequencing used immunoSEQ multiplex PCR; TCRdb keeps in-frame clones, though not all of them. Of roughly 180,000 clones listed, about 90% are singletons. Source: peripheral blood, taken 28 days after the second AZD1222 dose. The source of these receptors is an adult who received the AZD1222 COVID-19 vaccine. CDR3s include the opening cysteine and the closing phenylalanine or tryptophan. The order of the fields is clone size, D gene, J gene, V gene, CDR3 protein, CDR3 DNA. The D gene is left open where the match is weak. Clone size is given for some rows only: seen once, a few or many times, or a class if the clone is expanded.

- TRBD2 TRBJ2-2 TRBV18 CASSTPGLASGELFF TGTGCCAGCTCAACGCCGGGACTAGCGTCCGGGGAGCTGTTTTTT
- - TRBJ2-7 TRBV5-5 CASRPGRGVPDSYEQYF TGTGCCAGCAGGCCGGGCAGGGGGGTCCCTGATTCCTACGAGCAGTACTTC
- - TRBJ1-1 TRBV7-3 CASSPNRVSSDTEAFF TGTGCCAGCAGCCCAAACAGGGTCTCCTCGGACACTGAAGCTTTCTTT
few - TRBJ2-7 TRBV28 CASSPDLLNEQYF TGTGCCAGCAGCCCGGACCTTCTCAACGAGCAGTACTTC
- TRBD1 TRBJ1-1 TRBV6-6 CASRDRDGTEAFF TGTGCCAGCAGGGACAGGGATGGCACTGAAGCTTTCTTT
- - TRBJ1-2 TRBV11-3 CASSPGGGGAGPYGYTF TGTGCCAGCAGCCCCGGAGGGGGGGGCGCGGGTCCCTATGGCTACACCTTC
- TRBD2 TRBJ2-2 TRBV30 CAWSVLAGGWELFF TGTGCCTGGAGTGTACTAGCGGGAGGGTGGGAGCTGTTTTTT
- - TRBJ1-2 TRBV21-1 CASRKPGGPDEGYGYTF TGTGCCAGCAGGAAACCAGGTGGCCCGGACGAGGGGTATGGCTACACCTTC
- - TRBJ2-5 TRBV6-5 CASSPRTGETQYF TGTGCCAGCAGTCCCCGAACGGGAGAGACCCAGTACTTC
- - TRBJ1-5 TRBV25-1 CASRGTRLRRGCQPQHF TGTGCCAGCAGGGGAACCCGGCTCCGCAGGGGTTGTCAGCCCCAGCATTTT
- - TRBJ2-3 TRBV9 CASSSGAGWTDTQYF TGTGCCAGCAGTTCAGGCGCGGGATGGACAGATACGCAGTATTTT
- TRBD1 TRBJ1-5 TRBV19 CASSIGRGPIVGSNQPQHF TGTGCCAGTAGTATCGGGAGGGGGCCGATCGTGGGGAGCAATCAGCCCCAGCATTTT
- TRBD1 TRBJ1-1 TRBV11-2 CASSGTGDRASNTEAFF TGTGCCAGCAGCGGGACTGGGGACAGGGCTAGCAACACTGAAGCTTTCTTT
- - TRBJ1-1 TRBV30 CAWSGMTGRTEAFF TGTGCCTGGAGTGGAATGACAGGACGCACTGAAGCTTTCTTT
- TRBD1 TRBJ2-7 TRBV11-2 CASSLDRQGAYEQYF TGTGCCAGCAGCTTAGATCGACAGGGGGCCTACGAGCAGTACTTC
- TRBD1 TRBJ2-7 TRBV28 CASSSGAGGNYEQYF TGTGCCAGCAGTTCTGGGGCAGGGGGAAACTACGAGCAGTACTTC
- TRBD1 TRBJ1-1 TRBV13 CASSLGGQLNTEAFF TGTGCCAGCAGCCTAGGGGGACAGCTGAACACTGAAGCTTTCTTT